This T cell receptor beta chain emerged from a study of regulatory T cells. The PCR used 52 TRBV and 13 TRBJ primers. Clones were read by immunoSEQ multiplex PCR, and TCRdb kept only the in-frame ones, dropping some. The sample includes 15,000 to 20,000 clones, under 95% of them seen just once. All CD3G-deficient patients showed autoimmunity, more severe in two. At testing, patients were 2 to 39 years old, with reduced naive and increased memory T-cell proportions. This clone has only one observation. Its target is unknown. The study, taken as a whole, reports: Regulatory T cells showed the strongest V-J pair restriction and V/J gene skewing among patient repertoires.

Germline lookup yields CDR1 MGHRA and CDR2 YSYEKL. V lost 4 bases, J lost 2 bases, and 12 bases lay in between. This CDR3 comprises 14 residues. The TCR was taken from a young adult with CD3G deficiency. This chain joins TRBV4-1 and TRBJ2-7; D gene ambiguous. Input material: CD8+ T cells sorted from blood. The CDR3 spells CASSPPSQTYEQYF. The CDR3 nucleotides read TGCGCCAGCAGCCCCCCCTCGCAGACCTACGAGCAGTACTTC.